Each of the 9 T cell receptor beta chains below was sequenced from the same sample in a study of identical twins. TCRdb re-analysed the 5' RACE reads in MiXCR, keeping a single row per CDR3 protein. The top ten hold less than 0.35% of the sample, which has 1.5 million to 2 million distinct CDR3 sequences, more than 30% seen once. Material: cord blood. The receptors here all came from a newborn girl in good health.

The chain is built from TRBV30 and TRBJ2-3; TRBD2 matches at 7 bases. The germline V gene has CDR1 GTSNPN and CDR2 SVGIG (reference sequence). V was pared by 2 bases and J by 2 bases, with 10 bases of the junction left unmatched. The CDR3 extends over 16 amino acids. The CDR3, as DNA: TGTGCCTGGAGTAACCTCCCGACTAGCCCCACAGATACGCAGTATTTT. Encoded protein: CAWSNLPTSPTDTQYF.

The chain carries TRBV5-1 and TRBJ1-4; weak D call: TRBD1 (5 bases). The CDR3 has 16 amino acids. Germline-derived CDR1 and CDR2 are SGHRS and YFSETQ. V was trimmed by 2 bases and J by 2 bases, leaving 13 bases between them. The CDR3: CASSFGAGTTNEKLFF. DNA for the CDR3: TGCGCCAGCAGCTTTGGGGCAGGGACGACTAATGAAAAACTGTTTTTT.

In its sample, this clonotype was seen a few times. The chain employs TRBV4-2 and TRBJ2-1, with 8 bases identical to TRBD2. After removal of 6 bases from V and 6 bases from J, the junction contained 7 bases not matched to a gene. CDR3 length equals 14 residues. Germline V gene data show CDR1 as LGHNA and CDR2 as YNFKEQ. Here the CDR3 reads CASSSGLVGNEQFF. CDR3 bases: TGTGCCAGCAGTTCGGGACTAGTAGGCAATGAGCAGTTCTTC.

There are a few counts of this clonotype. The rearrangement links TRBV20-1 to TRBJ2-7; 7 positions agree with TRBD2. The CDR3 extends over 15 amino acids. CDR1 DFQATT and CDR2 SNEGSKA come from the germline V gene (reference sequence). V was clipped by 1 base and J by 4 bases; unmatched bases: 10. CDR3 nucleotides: TGCAGTGCTAGAGTAACCAGTGGCGGGAGTTACGAGCAGTACTTC. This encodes CSARVTSGGSYEQYF.

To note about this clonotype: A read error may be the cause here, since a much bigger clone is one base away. The CDR3 DNA reads as TGTGCCTGCAGCATATGGACTACCTCCTACGAGCAGTACTTC. The encoded protein is CACSIWTTSYEQYF. The chain uses TRBV7-2 and TRBJ2-5, with TRBD2 as a possible D gene (6 bases). Near its end, the DNA agrees better with TRBJ2-7, so the J call may be wrong. CDR3 length equals 14 residues. CDR1 and CDR2 from the germline V gene are SGHTA and FQGNSA.

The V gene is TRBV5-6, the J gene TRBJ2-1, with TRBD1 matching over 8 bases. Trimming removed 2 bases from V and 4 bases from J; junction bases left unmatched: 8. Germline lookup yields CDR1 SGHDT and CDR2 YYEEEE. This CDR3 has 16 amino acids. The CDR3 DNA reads TGTGCCAGCAGCTTTACGGGACAGGCCTCTTACAATGAGCAGTTCTTC. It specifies CASSFTGQASYNEQFF.

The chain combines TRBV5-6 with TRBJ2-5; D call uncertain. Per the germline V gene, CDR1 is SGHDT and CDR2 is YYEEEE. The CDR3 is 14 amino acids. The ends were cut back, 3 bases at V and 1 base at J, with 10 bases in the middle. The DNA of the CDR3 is TGTGCCAGCAGCTCGTACAGTATCCAAGAGACCCAGTACTTC. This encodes CASSSYSIQETQYF.

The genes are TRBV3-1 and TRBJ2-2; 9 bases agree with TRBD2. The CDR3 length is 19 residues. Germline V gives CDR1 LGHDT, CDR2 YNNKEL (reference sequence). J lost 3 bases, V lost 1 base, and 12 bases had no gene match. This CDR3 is CASSQVPTSGLGDTGELFF. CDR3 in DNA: TGTGCCAGCAGCCAAGTACCGACTAGCGGCCTAGGGGACACCGGGGAGCTGTTTTTT.

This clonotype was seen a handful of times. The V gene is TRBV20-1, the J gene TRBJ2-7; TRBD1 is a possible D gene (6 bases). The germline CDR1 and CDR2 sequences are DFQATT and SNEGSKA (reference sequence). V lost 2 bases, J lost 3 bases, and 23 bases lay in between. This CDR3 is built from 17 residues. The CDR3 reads CSARFLGGQTRGYEQYF. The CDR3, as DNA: TGCAGTGCTAGATTTCTTGGTGGGCAAACCAGGGGCTACGAGCAGTACTTC.